These T cell receptor beta chains were read from a single sample in a study of metastatic and nonmetastatic thyroid tumors. TCRdb re-called the PCR reads with MiXCR. The table shows more than 25,000 clones, with 20% to 25% occurring only once. Sequencing used blood. The receptors stem from a male donor with papillary thyroid cancer or a benign thyroid nodule (not recorded which). Some clones in this sample may be carry-over from other donors' samples. The CDR3 runs from the conserved cysteine through the conserved F or W. D genes are given only for firm matches. Rows give clone size only sometimes, using once, few, many, or a class for an expanded clone.

j_gene,d_gene,v_gene,abundance,CDR3nt,CDR3aa
TRBJ2-3,TRBD2,TRBV12-3/TRBV12-4,many,TGTGCCAGCAGTTTGGGGACTAGCGGGAGGGCCCATACGCAGTATTTT,CASSLGTSGRAHTQYF
TRBJ2-1,TRBD2,TRBV28,many,TGTGCCAGCAACACCGGCCTTGCGGGGGTCTACAATGAGCAGTTCTTC,CASNTGLAGVYNEQFF
TRBJ2-3,TRBD2,TRBV7-3,many,TGTGCCAGCAGCTTACACGCGGGAGCGATAGATACGCAGTATTTT,CASSLHAGAIDTQYF
TRBJ1-5,-,TRBV12-3/TRBV12-4,many,TGTGCCAGCAGTTTAGCGATCGGGGGAGGCAATCAGCCCCAGCATTTT,CASSLAIGGGNQPQHF
TRBJ1-1,-,TRBV30,many,TGTGCCTGGAGTGTGGGATTGAGACCCCCTGAAGCTTTCTTT,CAWSVGLRPPEAFF
TRBJ1-3,-,TRBV2,many,TGTGCCAGCAGGCCACAGGTCTCTGGAAACACCATATATTTT,CASRPQVSGNTIYF
TRBJ2-2,TRBD1,TRBV6-5,-,TGTGCCAGCAGTTACGGGACAGGGGACACCGGGGAGCGGTTTTTT,CASSYGTGDTGERFF
TRBJ1-2,TRBD1,TRBV20-1,-,TGCAGTGCTCCTTGGACAGGCTATGGCTACACCTTC,CSAPWTGYGYTF
TRBJ1-3,-,TRBV11-3,many,TGTGCCAGCAGCTTTCAGGGTTCAGCAGGAAACACCATATATTTT,CASSFQGSAGNTIYF
TRBJ1-2,-,TRBV4-1,medium-sized,TGCGCCAGCAGCCAAGAGGGGTCAGGCGGCGGCTACACCTTC,CASSQEGSGGGYTF
TRBJ2-7,TRBD1,TRBV10-1,many,TGCGCCAGCAGCCTAAGTCGGACAGGGGCCTACGAGCAGTACTTC,CASSLSRTGAYEQYF
TRBJ1-4,-,TRBV5-1,many,TGCGCCAGCAGCTTGGCGTTGTCAGGGAATGAAAAACTGTTTTTT,CASSLALSGNEKLFF
TRBJ1-2,TRBD1,TRBV13,many,TGTGCCAGCAGCGTCGGTATAGGACAGGGGGCCCTCGCTGGCTGCACCTTC,CASSVGIGQGALAGCTF
TRBJ1-2,-,TRBV3-1,many,TGTGCCGCGCAGGGTGTCTATGGCTACACCTTC,CAAQGVYGYTF
TRBJ2-1,-,TRBV3-1,many,TGTGCCAGCAGCCAAGATCGGCGGGGCGCTGAGCAGTTCTTC,CASSQDRRGAEQFF